This TCR beta chain was captured by sequencing in a study of T-cell reconstitution after alpha-beta-depleted transplantation in children. Library preparation (for TCRbeta) was performed with unique molecular identifiers. MiXCR was run by TCRdb on the PCR reads, yielding one entry per CDR3 protein. Of hundreds of thousands of distinct CDR3 sequences in the sample, approximately 15% were seen once. Germline lookup yields CDR1 SGHVS and CDR2 FQNEAQ. This CDR3 has 19 residues. V lost 5 bases to trimming and J lost 5 bases, with 28 bases between them. The clonotype was recovered from a human donor who donated a stem cell graft to a child with acute myeloid leukemia. Sequenced here: PBMCs from the stem cell graft donor, sampled from the stem cell graft. The chain uses TRBV7-8 and TRBJ1-3; the D gene is possibly TRBD1 (6 bases). This CDR3 is CASSPGTGHGGLSRNTIYF. In DNA form, the CDR3 reads TGTGCCAGCAGCCCAGGGACCGGCCACGGGGGCCTATCCCGAAACACCATATATTTT.